These 19 T cell receptor beta chains were sequenced from one sample in a study of T cell changes during pregnancy in multiple sclerosis. Clones were read by immunoSEQ multiplex PCR, and TCRdb kept only the in-frame ones, dropping some. The sample yields tens of thousands of clones, roughly 90% seen once. The sequenced sample was peripheral blood, obtained after pregnancy. These receptors originate from a female donor in good health, enrolled as a control in a pregnancy study.

V and J are TRBV6-5 and TRBJ2-6; a possible D gene is TRBD2 (6 bases). This CDR3 comprises 15 residues. Germline CDR1 MNHEY, CDR2 SVGAGI. Between the trimmed V and J ends, which lost 7 bases and 0 bases, there was a span of 10 bases. CDR3 DNA sequence: TGTGCCAGCACCCCGGGGGACTCTGGGGCCAACGTCCTGACTTTC. It specifies CASTPGDSGANVLTF.

V usage is TRBV5-1 and J usage is TRBJ2-2; TRBD1 might be the D (6 bases). Per the germline V gene, CDR1 is SGHRS and CDR2 is YFSETQ. CDR3 size: 17 residues. V shed 2 bases and J shed 1 base, with 15 bases lying between them. CDR3 region: CASSLDPDRLNTGELFF. DNA of the CDR3: TGCGCCAGCAGCTTAGACCCGGACAGATTGAACACCGGGGAGCTGTTTTTT.

The J gene is TRBJ1-5, the V gene TRBV5-1, with D possibly TRBD1 on 6 matching bases. The CDR3 covers 13 residues. Germline V gene data show CDR1 as SGHRS and CDR2 as YFSETQ. Trimming removed 3 bases at V and 2 bases at J, with 6 bases between. CDR3 DNA sequence: TGCGCCAGCAGCTCAGGGGGCAATCAGCCCCAGCATTTT. As protein: CASSSGGNQPQHF.

In DNA, the CDR3 is TGTGCCAGCAGTTACTCGGGGGGGTTTAATGAAAAACTGTTTTTT. Translated, it gives CASSYSGGFNEKLFF. The gene calls are TRBV6-5 and TRBJ1-4; possibly TRBD1 for D (5 bases). Per the germline V gene, CDR1 is MNHEY and CDR2 is SVGAGI. CDR3 length equals 15 residues. V was pared by 0 bases and J by 4 bases, with 9 bases between.

The chain is built from TRBV5-4 and TRBJ2-7; 8 bases map to TRBD2. The germline CDR1 and CDR2 sequences are SGHNT and YYREEE (reference sequence). Germline trimming cut 2 bases from V and 7 bases from J; bases unmatched to any gene: 14. The CDR3 length is 16 residues. DNA of the CDR3: TGTGCCAGCAGCTTTGGTTGGTCTAGCGGGCAGAGGGAGCAGTACTTC. This sequence encodes CASSFGWSSGQREQYF. The whole variable domain, remainder taken from reference TRBV5-4 and TRBJ2-7, is ETGVTQSPTHLIKTRGQQVTLRCSSQSGHNTVSWYQQALGQGPQFIFQYYREEENGRGNFPPRFSGLQFPNYSSELNVNALELDDSALYLCASSFGWSSGQREQYFGPGTRLTVT.

The chain uses TRBV19 and TRBJ2-3; the match to TRBD2 covers 12 bases. The germline V gene has CDR1 LNHDA and CDR2 SQIVND (reference sequence). V gave up 2 bases and J gave up 2 bases; unmatched junction bases: 2. The length of the CDR3 is 16 residues. CDR3 in amino acids: CASSIRTSGITDTQYF. CDR3 coding DNA: TGTGCCAGTAGTATAAGGACTAGCGGGATCACAGATACGCAGTATTTT. Full variable domain (missing parts from reference TRBV19 and TRBJ2-3): DGGITQSPKYLFRKEGQNVTLSCEQNLNHDAMYWYRQDPGQGLRLIYYSQIVNDFQKGDIAEGYSVSREKKESFPLTVTSAQKNPTAFYLCASSIRTSGITDTQYFGPGTRLTVL.

This chain links TRBV5-1 with TRBJ2-3, with D possibly being TRBD1 (6 bases). Germline V gene lookup returns CDR1 SGHRS and CDR2 YFSETQ. V was pared by 4 bases and J by 7 bases, with 10 bases between. The CDR3 is 12 amino acids. The CDR3 DNA sequence: TGCGCCAGCAGCCCGGACAGATATACGCAGTATTTT. This gives the protein CASSPDRYTQYF.

The V gene is TRBV6-6, the J gene TRBJ1-2; 8 nucleotides align to TRBD1. Trimming removed 0 bases from V and 6 bases from J; junction bases left unmatched: 3. The CDR3 sequence is 14 residues long. Germline V gene lookup returns CDR1 MNHNY and CDR2 SVGAGI (reference sequence). CDR3 in amino acids: CASSYSTGDHGYTF. Written as DNA, the CDR3 is TGTGCCAGCAGTTACTCGACAGGGGATCATGGCTACACCTTC.

This chain connects TRBV11-2 to TRBJ2-6; no clear D gene. The V end was cut by 8 bases, the J end by 1 base, with 6 bases between. Germline V CDR1 and CDR2: SGHAT, FQNNGV. This CDR3 has 13 residues. In nucleotides, the CDR3 is TGTGCCAGCGGCCCGTCTGGGGCCAACGTCCTGACTTTC. Protein: CASGPSGANVLTF.

Only one count was recorded for this clone. V usage is TRBV28 and J usage is TRBJ1-5; D may be TRBD1 (6 bases). Per the germline V gene, CDR1 is MDHEN and CDR2 is SYDVKM. The CDR3 loop spans 18 amino acids. V was cut by 4 bases and J by 4 bases, with 23 bases left in between. The DNA of the CDR3 is TGTGCCAGCAGTTCATTTTCAAGGCCTGACAGGAGGAATCAGCCCCAGCATTTT. The encoded protein is CASSSFSRPDRRNQPQHF.

J is TRBJ1-2 and V is TRBV25-1, with D maybe TRBD1 (6 bases). The CDR3 has 15 residues. Trimming pared 3 bases from V and 7 bases from J, leaving 18 bases between. From germline, CDR1 is MGHDK and CDR2 SYGVNS. The DNA for the CDR3 is TGTGCCAGCAGTGACCAGGGGAATTTACGAAGTGGCTACACCTTC. Amino acids: CASSDQGNLRSGYTF.

The chain recombines TRBV18 with TRBJ1-5; TRBD1 matches 7 bases. The CDR3 sequence is 13 residues long. The trim removed 3 bases at V and 9 bases at J, leaving 5 bases unmatched. Looked up from germline, CDR1 is KGHSH and CDR2 is LQKENI. CDR3 in amino acids: CASSPGRDRPQHF. For the CDR3, the DNA is TGTGCCAGCTCACCTGGGCGGGACAGGCCCCAGCATTTT.

The chain carries TRBV6-1 and TRBJ2-7; D possibly corresponds to TRBD1 (6 bases). V lost 3 bases and J lost 2, with 23 bases in between. The germline V gene encodes CDR1 MNHNS and CDR2 SASEGT. This CDR3 spans 18 amino acids. The CDR3 sequence: CASSDPSVQGHEAYEQYF. The DNA of the CDR3 is TGTGCCAGCAGTGACCCCTCCGTCCAGGGACACGAAGCCTACGAGCAGTACTTC.

Note on this clone: A read error is likely, as this CDR3 ends without the conserved phenylalanine or tryptophan. The limits of the CDR3 on the DNA are not certain, so only TCRdb's listed CDR3 is given. The chain is built from TRBV21-1 and TRBJ1-1. TRBV21-1 is a documented pseudogene. The CDR3 is 11 residues long, ends included. The CDR3 loop is CASSKEPAGKE.

This chain joins TRBV28 and TRBJ2-1; TRBD1 matches at 9 bases. The trim removed 6 bases at V and 7 bases at J, leaving 4 bases unmatched. Germline loops: CDR1 MDHEN, CDR2 SYDVKM. The CDR3 covers 13 residues. The DNA for the CDR3 is TGTGCCAGCAGATCGACAGGGGGTAATGAGCAGTTCTTC. Translated, it gives CASRSTGGNEQFF.

This clone has just one count. This chain joins TRBV7-9 and TRBJ1-2; possible D gene TRBD1, 5 bases. Germline values: CDR1 SEHNR, CDR2 FQNEAQ (reference sequence). Deletions cut 5 bases from V and 6 bases from J, with 7 bases between. The CDR3 consists of 11 residues. The CDR3 loop is CASSLRDGYTF. The DNA of the CDR3 is TGTGCCAGCAGCCTCAGGGATGGCTACACCTTC.

The J gene is TRBJ1-4, the V gene TRBV29-1; D unresolved. Between the trimmed V and J ends, which lost 4 bases and 4 bases, there was a span of 7 bases. CDR1 SQVTM and CDR2 ANQGSEA come from the germline V gene. The CDR3 is 12 amino acids. The CDR3 coding sequence is TGCAGCGTTGGTCAGAATAATGAAAAACTGTTTTTT. The encoded protein is CSVGQNNEKLFF.

This clone has just one count. The chain joins TRBV6-6 to TRBJ1-1; no reliable D call. This CDR3 is built from 15 residues. The germline V gene encodes CDR1 MNHNY and CDR2 SVGAGI (reference sequence). Trimming left V 2 bases short and J 2 bases short, with 12 bases between. The DNA of the CDR3 is TGTGCCAGCAGTTACCTAGAGGCGGCTAACACTGAAGCTTTCTTT. Encoded protein: CASSYLEAANTEAFF.

This rearrangement joins TRBV19 to TRBJ1-2; TRBD1 agrees at 10 bases. With V trimmed by 5 bases and J by 3 bases, 0 bases remained unmatched. Germline values: CDR1 LNHDA, CDR2 SQIVND (reference sequence). The CDR3 is 13 residues long. The CDR3 reads CASSGTGDYGYTF. The CDR3 coding sequence is TGTGCCAGTAGTGGGACAGGGGACTATGGCTACACCTTC.